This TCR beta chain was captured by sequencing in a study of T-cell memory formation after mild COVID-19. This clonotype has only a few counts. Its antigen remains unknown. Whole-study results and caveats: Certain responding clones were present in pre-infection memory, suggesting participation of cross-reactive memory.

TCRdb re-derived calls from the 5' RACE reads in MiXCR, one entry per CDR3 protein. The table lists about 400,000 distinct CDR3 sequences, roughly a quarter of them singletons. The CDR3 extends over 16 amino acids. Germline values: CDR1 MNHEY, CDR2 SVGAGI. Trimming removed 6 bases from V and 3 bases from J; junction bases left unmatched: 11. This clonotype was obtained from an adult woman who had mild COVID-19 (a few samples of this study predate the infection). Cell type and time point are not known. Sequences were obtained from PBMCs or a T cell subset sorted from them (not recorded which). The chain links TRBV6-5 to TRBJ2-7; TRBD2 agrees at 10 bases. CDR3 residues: CASRPPGTSALYEQYF. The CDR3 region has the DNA TGTGCCAGCAGACCACCGGGGACTAGCGCTCTCTACGAGCAGTACTTC.